The entry below gives a single TCR beta chain sequence along with its context. Its antigen is not yet known. No base quality values were provided; no much bigger clone lies one nucleotide off. Other DNA sequences in the same sample also yield this CDR3. The treatment or condition label for this specimen denotes: oral pan-JAK inhibitor, 5-10 mg twice daily. Lesional scalp punch biopsies and peripheral blood were collected from alopecia areata patients. PBMCs were separated by density centrifugation and stained for CD3, CD4 and CD8, after which CD4+ and CD8+ T cells were sorted on a FACSAria. This sample was taken from a study of CD8+ T cells in alopecia areata (dated by TCRdb to about 2018). The study in broad terms: Treated patients were enrolled in an open-label pilot trial of oral tofacitinib, 5 to 10 mg twice daily, for moderate-to-severe alopecia areata. RNA came from the PAXgene miRNA kit for fixed scalp, the miRNeasy kit for PBMCs, and the RNeasy kit for mouse skin. In treated patients, disease severity was measured using the SALT score, which gives the percentage of scalp surface area affected. In humans, TCRbeta sequencing was performed on scalp tissue and on sorted CD4+ and CD8+ peripheral blood T cells from healthy controls and from patients with patchy or totalis/universalis alopecia areata. Biopsies were taken from tofacitinib-treated patients at baseline and again at 4 and 24 weeks into treatment, and several of those patients also had a later scalp biopsy. In both human patients and the C3H/HeJ mouse model, the study applied high-throughput TCRbeta sequencing to look at T cell clonal expansion in alopecia areata. immunoSEQ multiplex PCR using 35 Vbeta forward primers and 13 Jbeta reverse primers was used to amplify TCRbeta CDR3 regions. Scalp clonality was compared among normal scalp (n=4), patchy alopecia areata scalp (n=8), and alopecia totalis/universalis scalp (n=8). Tofacitinib was administered for 6 to 18 months, and 6 months of follow-up off drug were then conducted to assess delayed response and recurrence.

The method behind the library was the immunoSEQ multiplex PCR assay. For TCR sequencing, RNA was extracted from every sample and reverse transcribed into cDNA to serve as template. First-strand cDNA was synthesized with SuperScript III using a 2:1 mix of oligo-dT and random hexamers. Amplification bias was assessed with a synthetic immune receptor repertoire, and residual bias was removed computationally. The original pipeline was this. After raw reads were preprocessed to remove errors, the CDR3 was defined following IMGT conventions as running from the conserved cysteine to phenylalanine. Clonality was computed by normalizing Shannon entropy by log2 of the number of productive unique TCRs and subtracting the result from 1. CD4 or CD8 identity of scalp clones was inferred by cross-referencing scalp TCRbeta sequences with sorted blood CD4 and CD8 repertoires. The immuneACCESS repertoire file appears here via TCRdb, limited to in-frame rearrangements. These files lack a portion of the clones; in checked studies, under half of the deficit traces to unresolved V genes, and the cause of the others is not known. V, J and clone size are taken as reported in that table, and D and trimming were inferred from the DNA itself. The sample contains roughly 250,000 clones, 60% of them found a single time. The ten largest clones capture 0.75% to 0.95% of the sample.

At the junction V is shortened by 6 bases and J by 1 base, with 10 bases in between. The CDR3 has 13 amino acids, counting the end cysteine and phenylalanine. The sequence is cut down to CDR3 DNA, 39 bases in frame from base 1. The germline V gene encodes CDR1 SQVTM and CDR2 ANQGSEA. Study-wide findings and limitations: TCR sequences shared between patients were less clear than in mice, possibly partly because of HLA diversity in the patient population. Higher clonality and more expanded CD8+ clones were observed in lesional scalp than in normal scalp, particularly in alopecia totalis/universalis, a finding suggestive of antigenic drive. Tofacitinib significantly decreased scalp clonality and the number of expanded CD8+ clones among the top 100 scalp clones. Unlike mouse skin, which is dominated by gammadelta T cells, normal human skin has resident alphabeta T cells that are also sequenced, and this complicates analysis of the scalp TCR repertoire. The treated cohort was small, with a single nonresponder, so links between baseline CD8+ expansion and response need larger studies. Many expanded lesional clones were found to persist in scalp and blood during tofacitinib treatment, and relapse after treatment cessation may be partly explained by this persistence.

The chain joins TRBV29-1 to TRBJ1-5; TRBD1 might be the D gene, on 6 matching bases. The receptor was derived from a human donor with alopecia areata. The sample in question was CD4+ T cells sorted from blood, obtained at week 52, from a patient treated with tofacitinib. The CDR3 sequence is CSVLGQSNQPQHF. The bases read TGCAGCGTCTTGGGACAAAGCAATCAGCCCCAGCATTTT.